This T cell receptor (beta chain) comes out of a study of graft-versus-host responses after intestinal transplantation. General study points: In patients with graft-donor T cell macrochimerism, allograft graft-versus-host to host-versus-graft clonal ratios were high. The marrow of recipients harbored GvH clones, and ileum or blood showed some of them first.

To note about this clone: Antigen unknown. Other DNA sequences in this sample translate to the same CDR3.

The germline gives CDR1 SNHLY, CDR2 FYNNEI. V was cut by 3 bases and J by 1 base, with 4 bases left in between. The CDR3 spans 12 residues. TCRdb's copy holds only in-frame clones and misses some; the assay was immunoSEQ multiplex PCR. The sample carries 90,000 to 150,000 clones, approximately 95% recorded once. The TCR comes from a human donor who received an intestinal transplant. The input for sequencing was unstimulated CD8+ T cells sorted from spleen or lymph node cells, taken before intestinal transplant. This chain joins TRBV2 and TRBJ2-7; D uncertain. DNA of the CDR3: TGTGCCAGCAGTGAGGTTTCCTACGAGCAGTACTTC. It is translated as CASSEVSYEQYF.